This TCR beta chain emerged from a study of OX40 agonist ivuxolimab in advanced cancers. At the level of the study: Given to patients was ivuxolimab, an agonistic anti-OX40 (CD134) antibody.

Profiled with immunoSEQ multiplex PCR; TCRdb holds only in-frame clones, not every one. Seen here are 75,000 to 90,000 clones, more than 70% observed once, and the top ten hold around 2.3%. This sequence originates from an adult with an advanced solid tumor such as melanoma, head and neck, liver or kidney cancer. The input for sequencing was CD4+ or CD8+ T cells sorted from blood, taken in a trial of the OX40 agonist ivuxolimab.

The CDR3 nucleotides are TGTGCCAGCAGCTTCAAGGGGGGAGAGACCCAGTACTTC. Its protein product is CASSFKGGETQYF. This sequence joins TRBV5-6 and TRBJ2-5, with D perhaps being TRBD1 or TRBD2 (6 bases each). CDR1 and CDR2 (germline): SGHDT, YYEEEE. The CDR3 covers 13 residues. With 2 bases removed from V and 4 bases from J, the gap between germline ends came to 9 bases. The full variable domain, its missing parts supplied by reference TRBV5-6 and TRBJ2-5, is DAGVTQSPTHLIKTRGQQVTLRCSPKSGHDTVSWYQQALGQGPQFIFQYYEEEERQRGNFPDRFSGHQFPNYSSELNVNALLLGDSALYLCASSFKGGETQYFGPGTRLLVL.